This is a list of T cell receptor beta chains from one sample in a study of CD8 T cells in ankylosing spondylitis. MiXCR, run by TCRdb on the 5' RACE reads, gives a single entry per CDR3 protein. The table lists around 490,000 distinct CDR3 sequences, about 5.4% of them singletons. Sequenced: blood, either unsorted or a sorted T cell fraction (not recorded which). Receptors were obtained from a male donor with ankylosing spondylitis. Each CDR3 is given with its conserved first and last residue. The order of the fields is V gene, clone size, J gene, D gene, CDR3 length, CDR3 DNA, CDR3 protein. A D gene is named only where the DNA matches it firmly. Clone size is not always given. Where it is, it says once, few, many or a class for expanded clones.

>TRBV7-9|.|TRBJ2-5|.|14
TGTGCCAGCAGCTTAAGAGGATTCCAAGAGACCCAGTACTTC
CASSLRGFQETQYF
>TRBV12-3/TRBV12-4|many|TRBJ2-2|TRBD1|16
TGTGCCAGCAGGCTTACAGGGGATGGGAACACCGGGGAGCTGTTTTTT
CASRLTGDGNTGELFF
>TRBV19|few|TRBJ1-1|TRBD1|14
TGTGCCAGTAGTACCTCCGGGACAGGGGAGTCGGCTTTCTTT
CASSTSGTGESAFF
>TRBV21-1|many|TRBJ2-2|.|19
TGTGCCACCCTTTTAATTCCCTGGCGGGAGTCCGCGAACACCGGGGAGCTGTTTTTT
CATLLIPWRESANTGELFF
>TRBV6-6|few|TRBJ2-5|.|12
TGTGCCAGCAGTTACTTAAGAAAGACCCAGTACTTC
CASSYLRKTQYF
>TRBV29-1|.|TRBJ2-1|.|11
TGCAGCGTTGAAGGGTGGCGTGAGCAGTTCTTC
CSVEGWREQFF
>TRBV6-5|many|TRBJ1-2|.|17
TGTGCCAGCAGTTACTCTGTCGGCCAGCTCTCTTTGTATGGCTACACCTTC
CASSYSVGQLSLYGYTF
>TRBV5-1|many|TRBJ1-1|TRBD1|17
TGCGCCAGCAGCTTTGGACAGGGGGCGCCGGGGACCGATGAAGCTTTCTTT
CASSFGQGAPGTDEAFF
>TRBV20-1|many|TRBJ2-1|.|13
TGCAGTGGATTGATTAATAGTGTATATGAGCAGTTCTTC
CSGLINSVYEQFF
>TRBV4-3|many|TRBJ2-7|.|14
TGCGCCAGCAGCCAAGTTGAGGGGCCCGGCGAGCAGTACTTC
CASSQVEGPGEQYF
>TRBV4-2|many|TRBJ1-2|.|15
TGTGCCAGCAGCCAAGATAACCGACGTCTCTATGGCTACACCTTC
CASSQDNRRLYGYTF
>TRBV12-3/TRBV12-4|many|TRBJ1-2|.|13
TGTGCCAGCAGTTTTTTCAGTAACTATGGCTACACCTTC
CASSFFSNYGYTF
>TRBV7-2|many|TRBJ2-2|TRBD2|16
TGTGCCAGTCGACGAACCCTTCGGGAGGGCACCGGGGAGCTGTTTTTT
CASRRTLREGTGELFF
>TRBV4-3|few|TRBJ2-2|.|18
TGCGCCAGCAGCCAAGACGGGTGGGGGACCACGGGGATCGGGGAGCTGTTTTTT
CASSQDGWGTTGIGELFF
>TRBV29-1|many|TRBJ2-3|.|14
TGCAGCGTCGCTGGGGGTTCAAGCACAGATACGCAGTATTTT
CSVAGGSSTDTQYF
>TRBV7-2|many|TRBJ2-3|TRBD1|15
TGTGCCAGCAGCTGGGACAGGGGGCGCATAGATACGCAGTATTTT
CASSWDRGRIDTQYF
>TRBV20-1|many|TRBJ1-2|.|11
TGCAGTGCTAGAAGCAACTATGGCTACACCTTC
CSARSNYGYTF
>TRBV5-1|many|TRBJ2-7|TRBD1|14
TGCGCCAGCAGCGTGGAGGGACAGGGCTACGAGCAGTACTTC
CASSVEGQGYEQYF
>TRBV5-1|many|TRBJ1-2|.|14
TGCGCCAGCAGCTTGGGGGCTAGCAACTATGGCTACACCTTC
CASSLGASNYGYTF
>TRBV7-9|.|TRBJ2-1|TRBD2|16
TGTGCCAGCAGCCCTCCTAGCGGGGGAACCTACAATGAGCAGTTCTTC
CASSPPSGGTYNEQFF
>TRBV5-1|many|TRBJ2-1|.|14
TGCGCCAGCAGTTTCATGACAGGTGACAATGAGCAGTTCTTC
CASSFMTGDNEQFF
>TRBV20-1|.|TRBJ2-1|.|12
TGCAGTGCTAGAGTCCGGCGCAATGAGCAGTTCTTC
CSARVRRNEQFF
>TRBV7-2|many|TRBJ1-2|TRBD1|13
TGTGCCAGCAGCTGGGACAGGGTTAGCGGCTACACCTTC
CASSWDRVSGYTF
>TRBV5-1|.|TRBJ1-2|.|15
TGCGCCAGCAGCTTGGAGGGCAGATCTAACTATGGCTACACCTTC
CASSLEGRSNYGYTF
>TRBV4-2|many|TRBJ2-3|.|17
TGTGCCAGCAGCCAAGGTCTCTCTGGCGGGAGCACAGATACGCAGTATTTT
CASSQGLSGGSTDTQYF
>TRBV9|many|TRBJ2-7|TRBD1|15
TGTGCCAGCAGCGCGGGACAGGCCCTCTCCTACGAGCAGTACTTC
CASSAGQALSYEQYF
>TRBV9|many|TRBJ1-1|.|17
TGTGCCAGCAGCGTAGCCTCCGTTGGTTCGGGAAATACTGAAGCTTTCTTT
CASSVASVGSGNTEAFF
>TRBV5-1|many|TRBJ2-3|.|13
TGCGCCAGCAGCTCGTCCGGGCGAACTACGCAGTATTTT
CASSSSGRTTQYF
>TRBV20-1|many|TRBJ1-5|.|14
TGCAGTGCTAGAGCTGAGCAGGGGCATCAGCCCCAGCATTTT
CSARAEQGHQPQHF
>TRBV5-1|many|TRBJ2-1|.|16
TGCGCCAGCAGCTTGGGAGCCGGGAGCTCCTACAATGAGCAGTTCTTC
CASSLGAGSSYNEQFF
>TRBV4-3|many|TRBJ2-7|TRBD2|17
TGCGCCAGCAGCCAAGATCTATGGGGACTAGCGGGAGGTGAGCAGTACTTC
CASSQDLWGLAGGEQYF
>TRBV12-3/TRBV12-4|many|TRBJ1-2|TRBD1|16
TGTGCCAGCAGCGCTCCCTCGGGACAGAGCCTTTATGGCTACACCTTC
CASSAPSGQSLYGYTF
>TRBV10-3|many|TRBJ2-7|.|14
TGTGCCACTGCCCCGGGACTGACCACCTACGAGCAGTACTTC
CATAPGLTTYEQYF
>TRBV20-1|many|TRBJ2-3|.|14
TGCAGTGCTAGAGATCGTCGGGGGGCCGATACGCAGTATTTT
CSARDRRGADTQYF
>TRBV29-1|.|TRBJ1-1|.|15
TGCAGCGTTGAATCCCGGTGGAGGTTTGGCACTGAAGCTTTCTTT
CSVESRWRFGTEAFF
>TRBV20-1|many|TRBJ2-7|.|13
TGCAGTGCTACCGGGCCAAACTCCTACGAGCAGTACTTC
CSATGPNSYEQYF
>TRBV6-4|many|TRBJ2-1|TRBD1|15
TGTGCCAGCAGTGTCCGACAGGGGAATAAGAATGAGCAGTTCTTC
CASSVRQGNKNEQFF
>TRBV20-1|.|TRBJ2-7|.|10
TGCAGTGCTGCCGACTACGAGCAGTACTTC
CSAADYEQYF
>TRBV9|few|TRBJ2-5|TRBD2|16
TGTGCCAGCAGCGTATACCTCGGGGGGAACCAAGAGACCCAGTACTTC
CASSVYLGGNQETQYF
>TRBV20-1|few|TRBJ1-4|.|15
TGCAGTGCTAGAGTGGGGTCTGCAGGGGATGAAAAACTGTTTTTT
CSARVGSAGDEKLFF
>TRBV12-3/TRBV12-4|many|TRBJ1-6|TRBD1|16
TGTGCCAGCAGACCCGAGGACAGGAATTATAATTCACCCCTCCACTTT
CASRPEDRNYNSPLHF
>TRBV7-2|many|TRBJ2-1|TRBD2|14
TGTGCCAGCAGCATACCGGGACTAGCGACGGGGCAGTTCTTC
CASSIPGLATGQFF
>TRBV9|many|TRBJ1-2|.|12
TGTGCCAGCAGCGTTACCCACTATGGCTACACCTTC
CASSVTHYGYTF
>TRBV18|many|TRBJ2-3|TRBD2|16
TGTGCCAGCTCCGCCCGACGGGAGGGGAGCACAGATACGCAGTATTTT
CASSARREGSTDTQYF
>TRBV5-5|many|TRBJ2-3|.|14
TGTGCCAGCAGCTTGGAGGGGATCCCAGATACGCAGTATTTT
CASSLEGIPDTQYF
>TRBV18|many|TRBJ1-1|TRBD1|15
TGTGCCAGCTCACTGACCGGGACAGGTAACACTGAAGCTTTCTTT
CASSLTGTGNTEAFF